These 27 T cell receptor beta chains share one sample of origin, sequenced in a study of T-cell reconstitution after alpha-beta-depleted transplantation in children. Unique molecular identifiers were incorporated into the prepared TCRbeta library. From the PCR reads, TCRdb called clonotypes with MiXCR, one entry per CDR3 protein. Of around 210,000 distinct CDR3 sequences in the sample, approximately 7% were seen once. Source: PBMCs, taken before TCRalphabeta/CD19-depleted stem cell transplant. Every receptor here comes from a boy younger than 10 with acute lymphoblastic leukemia, due to receive a stem cell transplant.

For this clonotype: The junction does not match germline at one end; this may be a read error. The chain uses TRBV7-2 and TRBJ2-1; possibly TRBD2 for D (5 bases). Per the germline V gene, CDR1 is SGHTA and CDR2 is FQGNSA. This CDR3 is 13 amino acids long. This CDR3 reads CASSLGARTEEFF. CDR3 sequence (DNA): TGTGCCAGCAGCTTAGGTGCGAGGACTGAGGAGTTCTTC.

Ten or more counts support this clonotype. The chain joins TRBV3-1 to TRBJ2-2, with D perhaps matching TRBD1 or TRBD2 (5 bases each). The CDR3 loop spans 17 amino acids. Germline-derived CDR1 and CDR2 are LGHDT and YNNKEL (reference sequence). V dropped 2 bases and J dropped 0 bases, with 13 bases sitting between them. This CDR3 is CASSQPPLGANTGELFF. The CDR3 DNA reads as TGTGCCAGCAGCCAACCCCCTTTGGGGGCGAACACCGGGGAGCTGTTTTTT.

V is TRBV4-2 and J is TRBJ2-1; 10 bases are shared with TRBD2. Germline lookup yields CDR1 LGHNA and CDR2 YNFKEQ. V shed 2 bases and J 7 bases; nucleotides not matched to a gene: 14. The CDR3 spans 18 residues. This chain's CDR3 is CASSQNLNSGGALNEQFF. The CDR3 nucleotides read TGTGCCAGCAGCCAAAATCTCAACAGCGGGGGGGCCCTAAATGAGCAGTTCTTC.

The rearrangement joins TRBV7-8 to TRBJ2-7, with D possibly matching TRBD2 (5 bases). V was clipped by 6 bases and J by 6 bases, with 18 bases between them. This CDR3 is built from 14 residues. CDR1 is SGHVS, CDR2 FQNEAQ, per germline. The CDR3 protein is CASRPQVSAGEQYF. The CDR3 DNA reads as TGTGCCAGCAGACCCCAGGTCTCGGCGGGCGAGCAGTACTTC. Variable domain in full (rest from reference TRBV7-8 and TRBJ2-7): GAGVSQSPRYKVAKRGQDVALRCDPISGHVSLFWYQQALGQGPEFLTYFQNEAQLDKSGLPSDRFFAERPEGSVSTLKIQRTQQEDSAVYLCASRPQVSAGEQYFGPGTRLTVT.

This clonotype has ten or more counts. This sequence joins TRBV28 and TRBJ2-1; tentative D call: TRBD2 (5 bases). Germline V gives CDR1 MDHEN, CDR2 SYDVKM. The CDR3 covers 15 residues. Trimming took off 5 bases at V and 4 bases at J, with 15 bases between the two ends. The CDR3 region has the DNA TGTGCCAGCAGTCTTGGAGGCCCCTGGTACAATGAGCAGTTCTTC. It yields the protein CASSLGGPWYNEQFF.

This clonotype has ten or more counts. This chain connects TRBV28 to TRBJ2-5; D remains unclear. V lost 8 bases to trimming and J lost 1 base, with 8 bases between them. This CDR3 contains 12 residues. CDR1 and CDR2 from the germline V gene are MDHEN and SYDVKM. The CDR3 DNA reads as TGTGCCAGCGGGGATATCCAAGAGACCCAGTACTTC. Protein product: CASGDIQETQYF.

A few counts support this clonotype. V and J are TRBV7-7 and TRBJ1-3, with D unresolved. The CDR3 is made up of 15 amino acids. Trimming left V 1 base short and J 0 bases short, with 7 bases between. Germline CDR1 reads SSHAT; CDR2 reads FNYEAQ (reference sequence). The CDR3 loop reads CASSLGTFSGNTIYF. In DNA, the CDR3 is TGTGCCAGCAGCTTAGGGACCTTCTCTGGAAACACCATATATTTT.

At least ten counts were recorded for this clonotype. The V gene is TRBV7-2, the J gene TRBJ2-7, with a tentative D call TRBD1 (5 bases). This CDR3 contains 12 residues. The germline gives CDR1 SGHTA, CDR2 FQGNSA. With 5 bases removed from V and 7 bases from J, the gap between germline ends came to 12 bases. CDR3 DNA: TGTGCCAGCAGCCGACCTCAGGGTGAGCAGTACTTC. Translating gives CASSRPQGEQYF.

This clonotype was recorded many times. The V and J genes are TRBV29-1 and TRBJ1-1; D unresolved. The CDR3 loop spans 12 amino acids. Germline assignment: CDR1 SQVTM and CDR2 ANQGSEA. V gave up 7 bases and J gave up 1 base, with 10 bases separating them. The CDR3 loop reads CSGHKANTEAFF. The CDR3 coding sequence is TGCAGCGGCCATAAGGCGAACACTGAAGCTTTCTTT.

This clonotype has a count of ten or more. CDR3 loop: CASSGGTATGYTF. The CDR3 DNA is TGTGCCAGCAGCGGTGGGACAGCGACCGGCTACACCTTC. The chain has TRBV5-5 and TRBJ1-2; TRBD1 matches at 7 bases. There are 13 residues in the CDR3. V was pared by 4 bases and J by 8 bases, with 8 bases of the junction left unmatched. Germline CDR1 SGHKS, CDR2 YYEKEE (reference sequence).

Ten or more counts support this clonotype. The J gene is TRBJ2-1, the V gene TRBV12-3 or TRBV12-4; D remains ambiguous. Trimming left V 2 bases short and J 8 bases short, with 7 bases between. The CDR3 extends over 12 amino acids. The CDR3 here is CASSLIGDEQFF. The CDR3 DNA sequence: TGTGCCAGCAGTTTAATTGGGGATGAGCAGTTCTTC.

The chain couples TRBV7-2 to TRBJ2-7; tentative D call: TRBD2 (6 bases). Per the germline V gene, CDR1 is SGHTA and CDR2 is FQGNSA. V was clipped by 4 bases and J by 0 bases, with 13 bases between them. The CDR3 runs to 15 residues. This chain's CDR3 is CASSSHGGYSYEQYF. The CDR3 nucleotides are TGTGCCAGCAGCTCCCATGGGGGGTACTCCTACGAGCAGTACTTC.

The chain uses TRBV11-2 and TRBJ2-3; TRBD1 agrees at 9 bases. With 2 bases clipped from V and 3 bases from J, the junction kept 12 bases outside the gene matches. The CDR3 runs 18 residues. The germline gives CDR1 SGHAT, CDR2 FQNNGV. In DNA, the CDR3 is TGTGCCAGCAGCTTAAATTCTAGGGGACAGGGAGGGACAGATACGCAGTATTTT. This translates into CASSLNSRGQGGTDTQYF.

The genes are TRBV3-1 and TRBJ2-3, with D perhaps matching TRBD2 (5 bases). V gave up 1 base and J gave up 9 bases, with 8 bases separating them. The germline V gene has CDR1 LGHDT and CDR2 YNNKEL (reference sequence). CDR3 length equals 12 residues. CDR3 in amino acids: CASSQAGNTQYF. In DNA, the CDR3 is TGTGCCAGCAGCCAAGCGGGGAACACGCAGTATTTT.

This clonotype came up many times. J is TRBJ2-3 and V is TRBV7-2, with D unresolved. The CDR3 sequence is 12 residues long. Germline loops: CDR1 SGHTA, CDR2 FQGNSA. V lost 5 bases, J lost 6 bases, and 9 bases lay in between. The CDR3, as DNA: TGTGCCAGCAGCCCCACTCCTGATACGCAGTATTTT. As protein: CASSPTPDTQYF.

This clonotype has ten or more counts. The chain carries TRBV3-1 and TRBJ2-5; D assignment may be TRBD1 or TRBD2 (5 bases each). The CDR3 runs to 15 residues. Trimming shortened V by 3 bases and J by 2 bases, and 13 bases separated the two germline ends. Germline V lookup: CDR1 LGHDT, CDR2 YNNKEL (reference sequence). The CDR3 protein is CASSQLRGQQETQYF. For the CDR3, the DNA is TGTGCCAGCAGCCAGCTCCGGGGCCAACAAGAGACCCAGTACTTC.

This chain links TRBV21-1 with TRBJ2-6; whether TRBD1, the table's D call, matches the DNA was not checked. TRBV21-1 is marked as a pseudogene. The CDR3 length is 14 residues. Written as DNA, the CDR3 is TGTGCCAGCAGGACAGGGCATGGGGCCAACGTCCTGACTTTC. It is translated as CASRTGHGANVLTF.

This clonotype has just a few counts. J is TRBJ2-3 and V is TRBV6-5; 9 bases align to TRBD2. This CDR3 contains 17 residues. The germline CDR1 and CDR2 sequences are MNHEY and SVGAGI. V was pared by 0 bases and J by 5 bases, with 9 bases of the junction left unmatched. The CDR3 DNA reads TGTGCCAGCAGTTACTCTACGCGGGGGGGCCATGGAGATACGCAGTATTTT. Amino acid sequence: CASSYSTRGGHGDTQYF.

This clonotype has a count of ten or more. V is TRBV4-3 and J is TRBJ2-3; TRBD2 agrees at 7 bases. Germline assignment: CDR1 LGHNA and CDR2 YSLEER. This CDR3 spans 16 amino acids. V shed 1 base and J 2 bases; nucleotides not matched to a gene: 6. The CDR3 here is CASSQGLAELTDTQYF. The CDR3 bases are TGCGCCAGCAGCCAAGGACTAGCAGAACTCACAGATACGCAGTATTTT.

The table lists this clonotype with many counts. CDR3 DNA sequence: TGCGCCAGCAGCTTGGAGTACGGCCGCACAGATACGCAGTATTTT. Translated, it gives CASSLEYGRTDTQYF. The V and J genes are TRBV5-1 and TRBJ2-3; no reliable D call. CDR1 is SGHRS and CDR2 is YFSETQ in the germline V gene. Trimming shortened V by 0 bases and J by 1 base, and 9 bases separated the two germline ends. The CDR3 sequence is 15 residues long.

This clonotype came up a few times. The chain links TRBV28 to TRBJ2-7; 10 positions match TRBD1. Germline V gene data show CDR1 as MDHEN and CDR2 as SYDVKM. The V and J ends lost 5 bases and 6 bases, in that order; junction bases with no gene match: 7. The CDR3 covers 14 residues. As DNA, the CDR3 is TGTGCCAGCAGTCTTACCGGGACAGGGGCCGAGCAGTACTTC. Its translation is CASSLTGTGAEQYF.

The table lists this clonotype with a few counts. The chain has TRBV20-1 and TRBJ2-7; 10 positions agree with TRBD2. This CDR3 contains 13 residues. V shed 3 bases and J 6 bases; nucleotides not matched to a gene: 5. The germline gives CDR1 DFQATT, CDR2 SNEGSKA (reference sequence). DNA for the CDR3: TGCAGTGCTAGGACTAGCGGGCTCTCCGAGCAGTACTTC. Amino acid sequence: CSARTSGLSEQYF.

This clonotype was observed at least ten times. The chain recombines TRBV11-2 with TRBJ2-5; no clear D gene. Germline V gene sequence: CDR1 SGHAT, CDR2 FQNNGV. The CDR3 consists of 14 residues. Deletions cut 1 base from V and 9 bases from J, with 15 bases between. CDR3 residues: CASSLGLASTAQYF. CDR3 DNA sequence: TGTGCCAGCAGCTTAGGCCTGGCTTCCACGGCCCAGTACTTC.

This rearrangement joins TRBV28 to TRBJ1-1; D is perhaps TRBD1 (5 bases). Trimming removed 5 bases at V and 2 bases at J, with 12 bases between. The CDR3 is 14 amino acids. Germline CDR1 MDHEN, CDR2 SYDVKM. The CDR3, as DNA: TGTGCCAGCAGTCCGACGGGACGAAACACTGAAGCTTTCTTT. As protein: CASSPTGRNTEAFF.

This clonotype has at least ten counts. The chain employs TRBV28 and TRBJ1-2; D is unclear. V was trimmed by 7 bases and J by 2 bases, leaving 5 bases between them. Germline V gives CDR1 MDHEN, CDR2 SYDVKM. There are 11 residues in the CDR3. CDR3 amino acids: CASTENYGYTF. The CDR3 DNA is TGTGCCAGCACCGAGAACTATGGCTACACCTTC.

The chain joins TRBV21-1 to TRBJ1-5. TRBV21-1 is reported as a pseudogene. The CDR3 runs to 12 residues. The CDR3 here is CASSKSVVIRDF. For the CDR3, the DNA is TGTGCCAGCAGCAAATCGGTAGTAATTCGGGATTTT.

The V and J genes are TRBV29-1 and TRBJ2-1, with 14 bases fitting TRBD2. Germline values: CDR1 SQVTM, CDR2 ANQGSEA. The ends lost 5 bases at V and 2 bases at J; junction bases unmatched: 5. This CDR3 region has 16 residues. This CDR3 reads CSVLGLAGATYNEQFF. The CDR3 DNA reads as TGCAGCGTTTTGGGACTAGCGGGAGCAACCTACAATGAGCAGTTCTTC.